Presented here are 24 T cell receptor beta chains from one specimen sequenced in a study of OX40 agonist ivuxolimab in advanced cancers. TCRdb's copy holds only in-frame clones and misses some; the assay was immunoSEQ multiplex PCR. The table includes around 100,000 clones, 80% to 90% detected once. This specimen was CD4+ or CD8+ T cells sorted from blood, taken in a trial of the OX40 agonist ivuxolimab. These receptors originate from an adult with an advanced solid tumor such as melanoma, head and neck, liver or kidney cancer.

The chain is built from TRBV5-1 and TRBJ2-7; D is undetermined. Deletions cut 0 bases from V and 3 bases from J, with 16 bases between. Germline CDR1 and CDR2: SGHRS and YFSETQ. This CDR3 has 16 residues. CDR3 sequence: CASSLVPWGSVYEQYF. CDR3 nucleotide sequence: TGCGCCAGCAGCTTGGTTCCTTGGGGTTCGGTCTACGAGCAGTACTTC.

The J gene is TRBJ1-4, the V gene TRBV10-1, with unresolved D. V lost 3 bases and J 7 bases, leaving 6 bases between the germline ends. From germline, CDR1 is WNHNN and CDR2 SYGVQD (reference sequence). The CDR3 has 12 amino acids. CDR3 residues: CASSDDVEKLFF. In DNA form, the CDR3 reads TGCGCCAGCAGTGATGATGTTGAAAAACTGTTTTTT.

The genes are TRBV2 and TRBJ2-7, with 7 bases identical to TRBD2. The CDR3 is made up of 13 amino acids. With 2 bases clipped from V and 5 bases from J, the junction kept 3 bases outside the gene matches. From germline, CDR1 is SNHLY and CDR2 FYNNEI. In nucleotides, the CDR3 is TGTGCCAGCAGTGAATACACTAGCGACGAGCAGTACTTC. Protein product: CASSEYTSDEQYF.

The genes are TRBV2 and TRBJ2-7, with TRBD1 as a possible D gene (6 bases). Germline V gene sequence: CDR1 SNHLY, CDR2 FYNNEI. Trimming left V 5 bases short and J 3 bases short, with 20 bases between. The CDR3 length is 16 residues. CDR3: CASSRTAPLNFYEQYF. The CDR3, as DNA: TGTGCCAGCAGTAGGACAGCTCCACTAAATTTCTACGAGCAGTACTTC.

The DNA of the CDR3 is TGTGCCAGCAGCAGACTAGCGAGTTCCTACGAGCAGTACTTC. Residues: CASSRLASSYEQYF. The gene calls are TRBV2 and TRBJ2-7, with 8 bases identical to TRBD2. Germline V CDR1 and CDR2: SNHLY, FYNNEI. Losses at the gene ends were 6 bases for V and 1 base for J; bases not matched to a gene: 5. CDR3 length: 14 residues.

The chain employs TRBV2 and TRBJ1-5; D may be TRBD1 (5 bases). The CDR3 loop spans 15 amino acids. Trimming took off 2 bases at V and 8 bases at J, with 16 bases between the two ends. Looked up from germline, CDR1 is SNHLY and CDR2 is FYNNEI. As DNA, the CDR3 is TGTGCCAGCAGTGAACGTAACAGGCTGGTAAAGCCCCAGCATTTT. Translating gives CASSERNRLVKPQHF. The variable domain in full, completed from reference TRBV2 and TRBJ1-5, reads EPEVTQTPSHQVTQMGQEVILRCVPISNHLYFYWYRQILGQKVEFLVSFYNNEISEKSEIFDDQFSVERPDGSNFTLKIRSTKLEDSAMYFCASSERNRLVKPQHFGDGTRLSIL.

The chain links TRBV30 to TRBJ1-4; 7 nucleotides align to TRBD1. The CDR3 is 15 amino acids. V gave up 0 bases and J gave up 7 bases; unmatched junction bases: 8. Germline assignment: CDR1 GTSNPN and CDR2 SVGIG (reference sequence). In DNA form, the CDR3 reads TGTGCCTGGAGTGTACTCGGTACAGGGGCTGAAAAACTGTTTTTT. As protein: CAWSVLGTGAEKLFF.

This clone was seen a few times. Because the CDR3's place on the DNA is in doubt, the DNA is left out and the CDR3 is given as listed by TCRdb. This chain connects TRBV18 to TRBJ1-2; no DNA check was done on the table's D call, TRBD1. Germline CDR1 and CDR2: KGHSH and LQKENI. The CDR3 is 15 amino acids long, termini counted. The CDR3: CASSPLKDTFGSAFF.

This clone was counted between two and nine times. Here the CDR3 reads CASSQALAGPGETQYF. The DNA for the CDR3 is TGTGCCAGCAGCCAAGCCCTAGCGGGTCCTGGGGAGACCCAGTACTTC. V is TRBV14 and J is TRBJ2-5, with 8 bases aligning to TRBD2. The CDR3 has 16 residues. CDR1 is SGHDN and CDR2 is FVKESK in the germline V gene. J lost 5 bases, V lost 1 base, and 9 bases had no gene match.

The chain is built from TRBV4-1 and TRBJ1-6; D is possibly TRBD1 (5 bases). The CDR3 loop spans 17 amino acids. V gave up 1 base and J gave up 11 bases, with 21 bases separating them. CDR1 is MGHRA and CDR2 is YSYEKL in the germline V gene. The CDR3 here is CASSQANFLGAFPPLHF. CDR3 in DNA: TGCGCCAGCAGCCAAGCAAATTTTCTAGGGGCGTTTCCACCCCTCCACTTT.

J is TRBJ2-1 and V is TRBV9; 9 positions match TRBD2. The CDR3 spans 19 residues. The germline V gene encodes CDR1 SGDLS and CDR2 YYNGEE. J lost 1 base, V lost 4 bases, and 15 bases had no gene match. Written as DNA, the CDR3 is TGTGCCAGCAGCCCAGAGGGGTGGAGGGCGGGAGGGTCCTACAATGAGCAGTTCTTC. It yields the protein CASSPEGWRAGGSYNEQFF.

V gene TRBV4-3 combines with J gene TRBJ1-2; possible D gene TRBD1, 5 bases. There are 14 residues in the CDR3. V lost 0 bases and J lost 8, with 13 bases in between. Per germline, CDR1 LGHNA and CDR2 YSLEER. The CDR3 region is CASSQDGQGVGYTF. For the CDR3, the DNA is TGCGCCAGCAGCCAAGACGGGCAGGGCGTAGGCTACACCTTC.

The chain has TRBV19 and TRBJ2-3, with D tentatively TRBD1 (6 bases). V gave up 4 bases and J gave up 9 bases, with 14 bases separating them. The CDR3 is 13 residues long. Germline-derived CDR1 and CDR2 are LNHDA and SQIVND (reference sequence). CDR3 coding DNA: TGTGCCAGTAGTAATACAGGGTCCCAGACGCAGTATTTT. It is translated as CASSNTGSQTQYF.

This chain links TRBV30 with TRBJ2-2, with D perhaps assigned TRBD1 or TRBD2 (5 bases each). Germline CDR1 and CDR2: GTSNPN and SVGIG (reference sequence). V gave up 0 bases and J gave up 6 bases, with 17 bases separating them. The CDR3 extends over 16 amino acids. The CDR3 DNA is TGTGCCTGGAGTGTAGGGACCCAGAGTAGTTCCGGGGAGCTGTTTTTT. Its protein is CAWSVGTQSSSGELFF.

J is TRBJ2-5 and V is TRBV5-6; D call uncertain. CDR1 SGHDT and CDR2 YYEEEE come from the germline V gene. The ends were cut back, 4 bases at V and 3 bases at J, with 7 bases in the middle. This CDR3 is 12 amino acids long. CDR3 protein: CASSRFKETQYF. CDR3 DNA sequence: TGTGCCAGCAGCCGATTTAAAGAGACCCAGTACTTC.

V gene TRBV6-6 combines with J gene TRBJ1-1, with TRBD1 as a possible D gene (5 bases). V lost 6 bases, J lost 1 base, and 9 bases lay in between. The CDR3 runs to 13 residues. CDR1 is MNHNY and CDR2 is SVGAGI in the germline V gene (reference sequence). The CDR3 loop is CASRTTGNTEAFF. Here the CDR3 DNA reads TGTGCCAGCAGAACTACAGGGAACACTGAAGCTTTCTTT.

The chain employs TRBV15 and TRBJ2-5, with D unresolved. The CDR3 is 12 residues long. Trimming shortened V by 2 bases and J by 5 bases, and 6 bases separated the two germline ends. Per the germline V gene, CDR1 is LNHNV and CDR2 is YYDKDF (reference sequence). The DNA for the CDR3 is TGTGCCACCAGCAGATTCAGGGAGACCCAGTACTTC. It encodes CATSRFRETQYF.

The V and J genes are TRBV5-6 and TRBJ2-1, with D possibly being TRBD2 (6 bases). The germline V and J ends were trimmed by 0 bases and 4 bases, with 17 bases remaining between them. The CDR3 extends over 17 amino acids. From germline, CDR1 is SGHDT and CDR2 YYEEEE. CDR3 protein: CASSLGLVGQNYNEQFF. CDR3 nucleotides: TGTGCCAGCAGCTTGGGACTAGTGGGGCAAAATTACAATGAGCAGTTCTTC.

The rearrangement links TRBV9 to TRBJ2-1; 11 bases line up with TRBD2. V trimming: 2 bases; J trimming: 5 bases; junction bases outside the gene matches: 0. The CDR3 spans 14 residues. Germline loops: CDR1 SGDLS, CDR2 YYNGEE. Written as DNA, the CDR3 is TGTGCCAGCAGCGTGACTAGCGGGAACAATGAGCAGTTCTTC. This sequence encodes CASSVTSGNNEQFF.

The chain has TRBV29-1 and TRBJ2-3, with 8 bases fitting TRBD1. The V and J ends lost 0 bases and 3 bases, in that order; junction bases with no gene match: 5. Germline V gene data show CDR1 as SQVTM and CDR2 as ANQGSEA. The CDR3 spans 15 residues. CDR3 sequence reads: CSVEDSGGRTDTQYF. Written as DNA, the CDR3 is TGCAGCGTTGAAGATTCAGGGGGCAGGACAGATACGCAGTATTTT.

The J gene is TRBJ1-1, the V gene TRBV6-5, with 7 bases matching TRBD1. With 5 bases clipped from V and 0 bases from J, the junction kept 3 bases outside the gene matches. The CDR3 is 14 amino acids. Germline V CDR1 and CDR2: MNHEY, SVGAGI. CDR3 coding DNA: TGTGCCAGCAGTACGGGACAGTTGAACACTGAAGCTTTCTTT. Its protein is CASSTGQLNTEAFF.

DNA of the CDR3: TGTGCCAGCAGCGTGCGGGGCAGCGGCTATGGCTACACCTTC. This gives the protein CASSVRGSGYGYTF. The chain carries TRBV5-8 and TRBJ1-2, with D perhaps TRBD1 (5 bases). Germline CDR1 is SGHTS and CDR2 is YDEGEE. Trimming took off 4 bases at V and 4 bases at J, with 14 bases between the two ends. CDR3 length: 14 residues.

The chain employs TRBV28 and TRBJ2-5, with a possible D match to TRBD1 (6 bases). Trimming cost V 5 bases and J 11 bases, with 21 bases left between them. The CDR3 length is 14 residues. The germline V gene encodes CDR1 MDHEN and CDR2 SYDVKM. The CDR3 region has the DNA TGTGCCAGCAGTCCTCCGGGACACTCGGGTGTACAGTACTTC. Translated: CASSPPGHSGVQYF.

The chain is built from TRBV7-3 and TRBJ1-5; D call uncertain. The V gene lost 1 base and the J gene lost 2 bases, with 9 bases spanning the gap. This CDR3 contains 15 residues. Germline V lookup: CDR1 SGHTA, CDR2 FQGTGA. The CDR3 reads CASSLRRAGNQPQHF. CDR3 DNA: TGTGCCAGCAGCTTAAGGAGGGCAGGCAATCAGCCCCAGCATTTT.